Presented here are 5 T cell receptor beta chains from one specimen sequenced in a study of T cells in Graves' hyperthyroidism and ophthalmopathy. RNA transcripts served as the template for amplifying TCR beta CDR3 regions. Carried out on the TCR CDR3, a first-round RT-PCR used the HTBI primer set. TCRdb analysed the multiplex PCR reads with MiXCR anew, one entry per CDR3 protein. The repertoire holds roughly 250,000 distinct CDR3 sequences, with roughly 15% as singletons. The material sequenced was blood. The receptor source for this set is a woman between 40 and 50 years old with Graves' hyperthyroidism that later progressed to Graves' ophthalmopathy.

This clonotype was found many times. The rearrangement links TRBV28 to TRBJ2-1, with D possibly TRBD2 on 6 matching bases. The germline V gene encodes CDR1 MDHEN and CDR2 SYDVKM. Trimming shortened V by 7 bases and J by 3 bases, and 13 bases separated the two germline ends. This CDR3 region has 14 residues. The CDR3 region has the DNA TGTGCCAGCACCCCAGGGAGGTACTACAATGAGCAGTTCTTC. Protein: CASTPGRYYNEQFF.

The rearrangement joins TRBV7-6 to TRBJ2-7, with D hard to call. This CDR3 has 14 residues. Germline V gives CDR1 SGHVS, CDR2 FNYEAQ. The germline V and J ends were trimmed by 2 bases and 3 bases, with 11 bases remaining between them. CDR3 nucleotides: TGTGCCAGCAGCTTAAGGGCAGATATCTACGAGCAGTACTTC. Encoded protein: CASSLRADIYEQYF.

Ten or more counts support this clonotype. The CDR3 here is CSARGGGSVGIHEQYF. CDR3 coding DNA: TGCAGTGCTAGAGGGGGCGGGAGCGTGGGAATACACGAGCAGTACTTC. J is TRBJ2-7 and V is TRBV20-1, with TRBD2 identical over 7 bases. The CDR3 totals 16 residues. V trimming: 1 base; J trimming: 5 bases; junction bases outside the gene matches: 14. Germline CDR1 is DFQATT and CDR2 is SNEGSKA (reference sequence).

This clonotype was recorded at least ten times. V is TRBV7-8 and J is TRBJ2-7, with TRBD1 matching 10 bases. The germline V gene encodes CDR1 SGHVS and CDR2 FQNEAQ. The junction had 15 bases not matched to a gene; V was cut back by 6 bases and J by 4 bases. This CDR3 has 17 residues. DNA for the CDR3: TGTGCCAGCAGTCCCACCCCCGGGACAGGGGTCGTTTACGAGCAGTACTTC. The encoded protein is CASSPTPGTGVVYEQYF. The full variable domain, with the rest looked up from reference TRBV7-8 and TRBJ2-7, is GAGVSQSPRYKVAKRGQDVALRCDPISGHVSLFWYQQALGQGPEFLTYFQNEAQLDKSGLPSDRFFAERPEGSVSTLKIQRTQQEDSAVYLCASSPTPGTGVVYEQYFGPGTRLTVT.

At least ten counts were recorded for this clonotype. The rearrangement joins TRBV6-1 to TRBJ2-1; TRBD1 matches at 7 bases. V lost 4 bases and J lost 0; bases outside the gene matches: 3. CDR3 size: 15 residues. CDR1 is MNHNS and CDR2 is SASEGT in the germline V gene. CDR3 region: CASSGTGLSYNEQFF. The DNA of the CDR3 is TGTGCCAGCAGTGGGACAGGACTCTCCTACAATGAGCAGTTCTTC.